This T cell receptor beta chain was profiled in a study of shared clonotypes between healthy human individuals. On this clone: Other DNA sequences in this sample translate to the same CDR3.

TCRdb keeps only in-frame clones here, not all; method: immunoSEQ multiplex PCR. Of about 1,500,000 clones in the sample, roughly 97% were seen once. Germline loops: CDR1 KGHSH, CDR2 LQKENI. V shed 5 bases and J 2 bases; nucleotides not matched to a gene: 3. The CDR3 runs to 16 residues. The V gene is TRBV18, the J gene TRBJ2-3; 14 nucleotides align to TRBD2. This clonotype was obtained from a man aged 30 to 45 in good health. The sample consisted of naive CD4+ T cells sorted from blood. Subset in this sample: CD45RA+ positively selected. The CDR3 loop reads CASSRGLAGVTDTQYF. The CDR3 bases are TGTGCCAGCTCAAGGGGACTAGCGGGAGTCACAGATACGCAGTATTTT.